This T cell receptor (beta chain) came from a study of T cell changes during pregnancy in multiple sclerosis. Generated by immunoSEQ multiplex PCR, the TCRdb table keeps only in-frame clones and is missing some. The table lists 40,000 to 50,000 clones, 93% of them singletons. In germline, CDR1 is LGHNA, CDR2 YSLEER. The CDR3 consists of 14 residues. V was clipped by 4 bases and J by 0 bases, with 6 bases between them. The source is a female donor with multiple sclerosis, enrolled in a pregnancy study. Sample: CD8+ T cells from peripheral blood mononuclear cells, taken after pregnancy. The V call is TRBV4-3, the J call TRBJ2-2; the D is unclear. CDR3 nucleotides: TGCGCCAGCAGCCTGTCAGCGAACACCGGGGAGCTGTTTTTT. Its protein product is CASSLSANTGELFF.